This record covers a single T cell receptor (beta chain). The antigen remains unidentified. This sample was included in a study of T cell responses to AZD1222 COVID-19 vaccine. Looking at the study overall: Analyses pooled second doses at about 4 or about 12 weeks. Overall study findings and caveats: A mostly white British donor set with more females was recruited, and clonal diversity was possibly underestimated. Repertoires were sampled only after the peak T cell response. Rises in breadth and depth of Spike-specific TCRs came after two AZD1222 doses.

Trimming took 4 bases from V and 6 from J, leaving 23 bases between them. Germline lookup yields CDR1 LGHDT and CDR2 YNNKEL (reference sequence). The CDR3 is made up of 17 amino acids. Profiling relied on immunoSEQ multiplex PCR, and the TCRdb table lists in-frame clones only, not all of them. The table lists just under 95,000 clones, roughly 88% of them singletons, with 10% to 15% in the top ten. The specimen comprised peripheral blood, sampled on day 0 of AZD1222 vaccination. This receptor was taken from an adult in good health. The V and J genes are TRBV3-1 (or the pseudogene TRBV3-2) and TRBJ2-3, with D possibly matching TRBD1 (6 bases). The CDR3 nucleotides read TGTGCCAGCAGCCCCCGACAGGCCCCGCGTGGGTTTGATACGCAGTATTTT. Encoded protein: CASSPRQAPRGFDTQYF.